This TCR beta chain is from a study of blood T cell repertoires in COVID-19. On the study more broadly: Sources were T cells, B-cell-depleted T cells, or PBMCs; the material itself was cDNA or gDNA.

TCRdb's copy holds only in-frame clones and misses some; the assay was immunoSEQ multiplex PCR. The sample has fewer than 200,000 clones; 65% to 85% are singletons. This clonotype was sampled from a woman aged 25 to 39 who had been exposed to COVID-19. The sequenced material came from PBMCs or T cells enriched from blood (not recorded which).

Here the CDR3 DNA reads TGTGCCAGCAGCGGATGGACAGGAGGTCAAGAGACCCAGTACTTC. Its protein product is CASSGWTGGQETQYF. The chain employs TRBV7-9 and TRBJ2-5; 7 bases line up with TRBD1. The CDR3 spans 15 residues. Germline loops: CDR1 SEHNR, CDR2 FQNEAQ (reference sequence). The V gene end was trimmed by 5 bases and the J gene end by 2 bases; junction bases not matched to a gene: 8.